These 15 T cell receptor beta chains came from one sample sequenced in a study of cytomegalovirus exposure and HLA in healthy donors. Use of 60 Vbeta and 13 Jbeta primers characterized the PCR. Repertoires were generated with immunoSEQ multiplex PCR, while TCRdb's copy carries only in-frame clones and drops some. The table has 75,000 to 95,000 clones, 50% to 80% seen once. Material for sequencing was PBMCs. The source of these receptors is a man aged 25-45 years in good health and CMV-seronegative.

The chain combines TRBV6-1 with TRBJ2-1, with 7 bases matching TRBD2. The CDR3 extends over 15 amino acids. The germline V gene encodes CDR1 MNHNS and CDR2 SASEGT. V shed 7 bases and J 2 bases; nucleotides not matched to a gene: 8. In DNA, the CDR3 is TGTGCCAGCATATTCGGCGCGGGGGCCTACAATGAGCAGTTCTTC. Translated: CASIFGAGAYNEQFF.

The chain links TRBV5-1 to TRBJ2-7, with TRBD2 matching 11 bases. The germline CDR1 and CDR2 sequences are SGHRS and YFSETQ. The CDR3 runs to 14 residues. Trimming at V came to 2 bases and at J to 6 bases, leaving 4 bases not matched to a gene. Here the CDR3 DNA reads TGCGCCAGCAGCTTCACTAGCGGGAGTCCCGAGCAGTACTTC. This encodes CASSFTSGSPEQYF.

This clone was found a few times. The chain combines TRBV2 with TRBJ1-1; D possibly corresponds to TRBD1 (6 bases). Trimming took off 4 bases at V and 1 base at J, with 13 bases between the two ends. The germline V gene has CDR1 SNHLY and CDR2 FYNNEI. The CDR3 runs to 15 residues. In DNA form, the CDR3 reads TGTGCCAGCAGTGTCGCACACAGGGAGAACACTGAAGCTTTCTTT. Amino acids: CASSVAHRENTEAFF.

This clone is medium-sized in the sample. The CDR3 DNA is TGTGCCAGCAGTGCTAGCGGGACCGATGAGCAGTTCTTC. Translation: CASSASGTDEQFF. V is TRBV6-4 and J is TRBJ2-1; 9 bases map to TRBD2. CDR1 MRHNA and CDR2 SNTAGT come from the germline V gene. V dropped 4 bases and J dropped 8; count of bases not matched to a gene: 3. The CDR3 is 13 amino acids.

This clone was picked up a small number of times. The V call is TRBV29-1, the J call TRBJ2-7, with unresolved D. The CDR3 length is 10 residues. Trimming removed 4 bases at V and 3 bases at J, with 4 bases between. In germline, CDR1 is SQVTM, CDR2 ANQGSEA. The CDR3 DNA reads TGCAGCGTTGTTCTCTACGAGCAGTACTTC. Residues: CSVVLYEQYF.

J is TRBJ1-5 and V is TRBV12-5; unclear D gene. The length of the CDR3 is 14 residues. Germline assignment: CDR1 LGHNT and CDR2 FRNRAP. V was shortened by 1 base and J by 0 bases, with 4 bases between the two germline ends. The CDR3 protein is CASGLGHSNQPQHF. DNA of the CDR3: TGTGCTAGTGGTTTGGGACATAGCAATCAGCCCCAGCATTTT.

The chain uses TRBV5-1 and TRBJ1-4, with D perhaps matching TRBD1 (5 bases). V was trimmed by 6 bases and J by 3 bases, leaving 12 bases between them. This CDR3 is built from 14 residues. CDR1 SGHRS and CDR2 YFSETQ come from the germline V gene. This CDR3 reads CASNLDSSNEKLFF. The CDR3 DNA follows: TGCGCCAGCAACCTAGACAGTTCTAATGAAAAACTGTTTTTT.

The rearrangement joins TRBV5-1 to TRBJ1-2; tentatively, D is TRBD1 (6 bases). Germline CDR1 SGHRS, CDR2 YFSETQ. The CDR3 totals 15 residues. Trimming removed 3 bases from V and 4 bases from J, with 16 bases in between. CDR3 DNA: TGCGCCAGCAGCTCCACGGTGGGGGCGCGCTATGGCTACACCTTC. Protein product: CASSSTVGARYGYTF.

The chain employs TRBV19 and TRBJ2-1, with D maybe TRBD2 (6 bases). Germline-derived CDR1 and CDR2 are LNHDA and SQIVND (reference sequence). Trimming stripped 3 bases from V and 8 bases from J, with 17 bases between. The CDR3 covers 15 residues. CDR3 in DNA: TGTGCCAGTAGTATGGGCGGGGTAGCTTGGGATGAGCAGTTCTTC. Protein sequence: CASSMGGVAWDEQFF.

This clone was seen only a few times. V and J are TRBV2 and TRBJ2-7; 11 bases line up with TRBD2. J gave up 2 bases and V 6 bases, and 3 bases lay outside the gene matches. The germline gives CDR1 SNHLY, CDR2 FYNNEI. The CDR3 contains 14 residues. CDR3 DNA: TGTGCCAGCAGGACTAGCGGGGAAACCTACGAGCAGTACTTC. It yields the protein CASRTSGETYEQYF. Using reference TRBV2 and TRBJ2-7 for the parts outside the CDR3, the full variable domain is EPEVTQTPSHQVTQMGQEVILRCVPISNHLYFYWYRQILGQKVEFLVSFYNNEISEKSEIFDDQFSVERPDGSNFTLKIRSTKLEDSAMYFCASRTSGETYEQYFGPGTRLTVT.

The CDR3 protein is CASRPGFGLEGTDTQYF. As DNA, the CDR3 is TGTGCCAGCAGACCAGGGTTTGGGTTAGAGGGCACAGATACGCAGTATTTT. The J gene is TRBJ2-3, the V gene TRBV5-4; TRBD1 might be the D (5 bases). Trimming pared 5 bases from V and 1 base from J, leaving 20 bases between. This CDR3 region has 17 residues. The germline CDR1 and CDR2 sequences are SGHNT and YYREEE (reference sequence).

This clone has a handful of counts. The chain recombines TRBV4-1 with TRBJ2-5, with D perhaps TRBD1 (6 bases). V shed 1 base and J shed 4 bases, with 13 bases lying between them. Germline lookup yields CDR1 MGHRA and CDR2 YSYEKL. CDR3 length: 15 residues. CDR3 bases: TGCGCCAGCAGCCAAGTAGGGGGTTGGATAGAGACCCAGTACTTC. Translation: CASSQVGGWIETQYF.

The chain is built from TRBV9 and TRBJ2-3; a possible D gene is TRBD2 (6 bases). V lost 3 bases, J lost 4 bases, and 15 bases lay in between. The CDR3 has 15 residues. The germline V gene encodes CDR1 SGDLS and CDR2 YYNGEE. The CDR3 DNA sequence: TGTGCCAGCAGCGCCTACCGGGACTTAGCAGATACGCAGTATTTT. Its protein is CASSAYRDLADTQYF.

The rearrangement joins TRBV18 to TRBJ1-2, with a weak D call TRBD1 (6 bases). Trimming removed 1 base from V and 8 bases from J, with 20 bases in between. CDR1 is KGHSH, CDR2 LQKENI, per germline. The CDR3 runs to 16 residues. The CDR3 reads CASSPQRVQGSGGYTF. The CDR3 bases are TGTGCCAGCTCACCACAAAGGGTACAGGGATCGGGCGGCTACACCTTC. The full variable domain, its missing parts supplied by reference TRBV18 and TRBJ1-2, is NAGVMQNPRHLVRRRGQEARLRCSPMKGHSHVYWYRQLPEEGLKFMVYLQKENIIDESGMPKERFSAEFPKEGPSILRIQQVVRGDSAAYFCASSPQRVQGSGGYTFGSGTRLTVV.

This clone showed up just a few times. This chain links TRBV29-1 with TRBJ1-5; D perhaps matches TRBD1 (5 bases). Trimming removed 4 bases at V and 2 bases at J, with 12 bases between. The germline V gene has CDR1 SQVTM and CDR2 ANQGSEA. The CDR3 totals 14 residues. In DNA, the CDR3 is TGCAGCGTTGGGGACCGGGGGGGCAATCAGCCCCAGCATTTT. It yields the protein CSVGDRGGNQPQHF.